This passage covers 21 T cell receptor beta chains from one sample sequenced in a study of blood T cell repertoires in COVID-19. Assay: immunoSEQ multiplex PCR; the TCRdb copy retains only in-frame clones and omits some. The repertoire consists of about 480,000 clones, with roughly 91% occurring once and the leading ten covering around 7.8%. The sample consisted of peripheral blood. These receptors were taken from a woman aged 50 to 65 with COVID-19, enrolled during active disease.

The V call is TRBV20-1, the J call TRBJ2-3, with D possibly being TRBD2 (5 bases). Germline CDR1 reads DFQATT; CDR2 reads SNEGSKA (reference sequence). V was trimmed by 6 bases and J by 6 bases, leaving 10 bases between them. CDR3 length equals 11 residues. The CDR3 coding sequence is TGCAGTGCCATCCAGCGGGATACGCAGTATTTT. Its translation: CSAIQRDTQYF.

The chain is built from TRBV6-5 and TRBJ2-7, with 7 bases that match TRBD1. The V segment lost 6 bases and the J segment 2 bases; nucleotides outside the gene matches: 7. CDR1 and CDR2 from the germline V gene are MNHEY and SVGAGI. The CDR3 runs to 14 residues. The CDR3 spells CASRPTGQPYEQYF. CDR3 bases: TGTGCCAGCAGACCTACGGGACAGCCCTACGAGCAGTACTTC.

The CDR3 coding sequence is TGTGCCAGCAGTTACTCGACAGGGATCCGCTATGGCTACACCTTC. This gives the protein CASSYSTGIRYGYTF. V usage is TRBV6-5 and J usage is TRBJ1-2; 7 nucleotides agree with TRBD1. V was pared by 0 bases and J by 4 bases, with 5 bases of the junction left unmatched. This CDR3 contains 15 residues. CDR1 and CDR2 from the germline V gene are MNHEY and SVGAGI.

The CDR3 reads CASSRAGGELFF. The CDR3 DNA reads TGTGCCAGCAGCCGAGCGGGCGGGGAGCTGTTTTTT. The chain recombines TRBV9 with TRBJ2-2, with D possibly matching TRBD2 (6 bases). Germline V gives CDR1 SGDLS, CDR2 YYNGEE. The CDR3 has 12 amino acids. Trimming cost V 4 bases and J 7 bases, with 8 bases left between them.

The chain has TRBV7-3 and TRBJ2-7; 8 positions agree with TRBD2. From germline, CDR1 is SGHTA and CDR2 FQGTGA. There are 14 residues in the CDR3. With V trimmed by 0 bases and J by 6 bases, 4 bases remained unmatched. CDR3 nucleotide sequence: TGTGCCAGCAGCTTAACGTTGGCGGGGGGCGAGCAGTACTTC. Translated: CASSLTLAGGEQYF. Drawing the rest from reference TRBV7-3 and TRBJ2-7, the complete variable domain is GAGVSQTPSNKVTEKGKYVELRCDPISGHTALYWYRQSLGQGPEFLIYFQGTGAADDSGLPNDRFFAVRPEGSVSTLKIQRTERGDSAVYLCASSLTLAGGEQYFGPGTRLTVT.

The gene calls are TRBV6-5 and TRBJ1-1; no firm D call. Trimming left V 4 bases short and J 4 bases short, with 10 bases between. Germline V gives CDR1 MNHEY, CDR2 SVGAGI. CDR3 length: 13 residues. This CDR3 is CASSFTVGTEAFF. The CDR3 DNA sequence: TGTGCCAGCAGTTTTACAGTGGGCACTGAAGCTTTCTTT.

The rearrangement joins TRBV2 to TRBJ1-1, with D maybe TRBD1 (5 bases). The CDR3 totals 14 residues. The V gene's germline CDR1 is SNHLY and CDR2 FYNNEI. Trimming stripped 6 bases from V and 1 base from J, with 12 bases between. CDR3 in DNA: TGTGCCAGCAGCCCTACAGGCGAGAACACTGAAGCTTTCTTT. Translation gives CASSPTGENTEAFF.

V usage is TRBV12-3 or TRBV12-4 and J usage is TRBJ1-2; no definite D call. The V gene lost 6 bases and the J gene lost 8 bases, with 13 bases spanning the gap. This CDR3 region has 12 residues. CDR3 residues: CASSRSRRGYTF. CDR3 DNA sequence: TGTGCCAGCAGCCGGTCCCGGCGGGGCTACACCTTC.

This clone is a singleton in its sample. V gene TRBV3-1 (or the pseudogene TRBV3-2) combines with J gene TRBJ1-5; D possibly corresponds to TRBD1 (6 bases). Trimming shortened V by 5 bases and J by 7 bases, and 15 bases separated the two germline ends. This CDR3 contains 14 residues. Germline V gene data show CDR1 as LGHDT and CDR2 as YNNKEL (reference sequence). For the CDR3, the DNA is TGTGCCAGCAGCACAGGGCTTGGGGAGCAGCCCCAGCATTTT. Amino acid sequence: CASSTGLGEQPQHF.

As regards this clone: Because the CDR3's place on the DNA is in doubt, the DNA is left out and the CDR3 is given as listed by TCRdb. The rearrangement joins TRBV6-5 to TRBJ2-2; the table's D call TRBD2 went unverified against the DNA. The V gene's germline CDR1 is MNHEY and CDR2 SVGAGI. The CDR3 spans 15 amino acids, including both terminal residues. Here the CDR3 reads CASSSSAVGGGELFF.

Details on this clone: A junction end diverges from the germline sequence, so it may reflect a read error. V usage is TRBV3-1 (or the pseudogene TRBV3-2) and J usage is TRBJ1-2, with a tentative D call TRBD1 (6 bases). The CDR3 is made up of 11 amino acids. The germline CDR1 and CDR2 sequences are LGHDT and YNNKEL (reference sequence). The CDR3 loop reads CASSQLGTPVF. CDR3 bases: TGTGCCAGCAGCCAGCTCGGGACACCGGTCTTC.

CDR3 nucleotide sequence: TGTGCCAGTAGTATATGGGGGCGAGCCACCGGGGAGCTGTTTTTT. This codes for CASSIWGRATGELFF. The chain is built from TRBV19 and TRBJ2-2; perhaps TRBD1 as D (6 bases). The CDR3 is 15 amino acids. From germline, CDR1 is LNHDA and CDR2 SQIVND (reference sequence). V was trimmed by 2 bases and J by 4 bases, leaving 11 bases between them.

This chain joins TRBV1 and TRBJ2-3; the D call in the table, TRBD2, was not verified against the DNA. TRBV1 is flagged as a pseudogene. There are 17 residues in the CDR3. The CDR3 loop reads CTSSPVPGTRGPDTQYF. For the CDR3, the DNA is TGCACCAGCAGCCCAGTCCCAGGGACTAGGGGTCCAGATACGCAGTATTTT.

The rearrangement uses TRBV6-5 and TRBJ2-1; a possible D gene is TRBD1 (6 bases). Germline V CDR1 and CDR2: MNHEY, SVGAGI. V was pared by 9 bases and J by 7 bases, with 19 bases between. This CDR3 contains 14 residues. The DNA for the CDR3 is TGTGCCAGTACCAGGAGACAGGCACCAAATGAGCAGTTCTTC. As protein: CASTRRQAPNEQFF.

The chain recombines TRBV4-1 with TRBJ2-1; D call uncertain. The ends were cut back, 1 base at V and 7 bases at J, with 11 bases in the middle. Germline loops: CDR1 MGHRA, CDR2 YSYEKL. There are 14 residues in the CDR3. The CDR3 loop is CASSQVWSANEQFF. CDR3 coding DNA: TGCGCCAGCAGCCAAGTTTGGAGCGCGAATGAGCAGTTCTTC.

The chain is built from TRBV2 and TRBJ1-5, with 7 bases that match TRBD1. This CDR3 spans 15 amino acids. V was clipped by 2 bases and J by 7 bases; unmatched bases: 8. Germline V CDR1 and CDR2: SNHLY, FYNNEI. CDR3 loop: CASSELDRVGQPQHF. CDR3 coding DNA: TGTGCCAGCAGTGAACTAGACAGGGTCGGGCAGCCCCAGCATTTT.

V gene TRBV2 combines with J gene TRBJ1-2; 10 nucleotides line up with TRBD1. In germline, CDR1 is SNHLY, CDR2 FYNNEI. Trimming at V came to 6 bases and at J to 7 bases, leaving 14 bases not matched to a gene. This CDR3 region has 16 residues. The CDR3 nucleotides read TGTGCCAGCAGCGAGACAAGGGACAGGGGTTTAGGTGGCTACACCTTC. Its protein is CASSETRDRGLGGYTF.

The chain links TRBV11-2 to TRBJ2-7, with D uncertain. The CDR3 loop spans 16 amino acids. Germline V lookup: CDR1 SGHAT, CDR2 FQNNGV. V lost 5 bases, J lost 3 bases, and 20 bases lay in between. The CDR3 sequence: CASSTIRKRGYYEQYF. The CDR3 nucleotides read TGTGCCAGCAGCACTATTAGGAAACGAGGATACTACGAGCAGTACTTC.

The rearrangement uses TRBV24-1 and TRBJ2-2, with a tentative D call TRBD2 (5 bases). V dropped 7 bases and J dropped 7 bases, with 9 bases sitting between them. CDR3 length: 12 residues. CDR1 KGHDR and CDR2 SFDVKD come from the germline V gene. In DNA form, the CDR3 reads TGTGCCACCAGGGAGGCGGGCGGGGAGCTGTTTTTT. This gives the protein CATREAGGELFF.

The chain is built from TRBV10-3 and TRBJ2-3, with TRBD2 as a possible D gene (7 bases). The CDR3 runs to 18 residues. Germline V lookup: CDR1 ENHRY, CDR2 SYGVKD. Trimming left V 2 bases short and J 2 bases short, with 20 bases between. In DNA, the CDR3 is TGTGCCATCAGTGAGAGTACAGGGAAGCGGGGACTCACAGATACGCAGTATTTT. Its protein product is CAISESTGKRGLTDTQYF.

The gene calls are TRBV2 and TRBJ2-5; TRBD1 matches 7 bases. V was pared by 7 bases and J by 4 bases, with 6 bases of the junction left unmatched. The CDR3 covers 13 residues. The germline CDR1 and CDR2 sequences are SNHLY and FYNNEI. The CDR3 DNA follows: TGTGCCAGCAAGAATGAGGGGGCAGAGACCCAGTACTTC. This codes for CASKNEGAETQYF.